This entry describes one TCR beta chain. This CDR3 has 13 residues. CDR1 WSHSY and CDR2 SAAADI come from the germline V gene. Deletions cut 5 bases from V and 7 bases from J, with 12 bases between. Preparation of the TCRbeta library was carried out with unique molecular identifiers. TCRdb reprocessed the PCR reads with MiXCR, giving one entry per CDR3 protein. The sample holds approximately 510,000 distinct CDR3 sequences, approximately 20% seen once. The entry originates in a study of T-cell reconstitution after alpha-beta-depleted transplantation in children. Here the sequenced sample was PBMCs from the stem cell graft donor, taken from the stem cell graft. The sequence was obtained from a human donor who donated a stem cell graft to a child with acute lymphoblastic leukemia. V and J are TRBV10-2 and TRBJ2-1, with D unresolved. The CDR3 bases are TGCGCCAGCAGTCCATCACAGCCGAATGAGCAGTTCTTC. Its protein product is CASSPSQPNEQFF.